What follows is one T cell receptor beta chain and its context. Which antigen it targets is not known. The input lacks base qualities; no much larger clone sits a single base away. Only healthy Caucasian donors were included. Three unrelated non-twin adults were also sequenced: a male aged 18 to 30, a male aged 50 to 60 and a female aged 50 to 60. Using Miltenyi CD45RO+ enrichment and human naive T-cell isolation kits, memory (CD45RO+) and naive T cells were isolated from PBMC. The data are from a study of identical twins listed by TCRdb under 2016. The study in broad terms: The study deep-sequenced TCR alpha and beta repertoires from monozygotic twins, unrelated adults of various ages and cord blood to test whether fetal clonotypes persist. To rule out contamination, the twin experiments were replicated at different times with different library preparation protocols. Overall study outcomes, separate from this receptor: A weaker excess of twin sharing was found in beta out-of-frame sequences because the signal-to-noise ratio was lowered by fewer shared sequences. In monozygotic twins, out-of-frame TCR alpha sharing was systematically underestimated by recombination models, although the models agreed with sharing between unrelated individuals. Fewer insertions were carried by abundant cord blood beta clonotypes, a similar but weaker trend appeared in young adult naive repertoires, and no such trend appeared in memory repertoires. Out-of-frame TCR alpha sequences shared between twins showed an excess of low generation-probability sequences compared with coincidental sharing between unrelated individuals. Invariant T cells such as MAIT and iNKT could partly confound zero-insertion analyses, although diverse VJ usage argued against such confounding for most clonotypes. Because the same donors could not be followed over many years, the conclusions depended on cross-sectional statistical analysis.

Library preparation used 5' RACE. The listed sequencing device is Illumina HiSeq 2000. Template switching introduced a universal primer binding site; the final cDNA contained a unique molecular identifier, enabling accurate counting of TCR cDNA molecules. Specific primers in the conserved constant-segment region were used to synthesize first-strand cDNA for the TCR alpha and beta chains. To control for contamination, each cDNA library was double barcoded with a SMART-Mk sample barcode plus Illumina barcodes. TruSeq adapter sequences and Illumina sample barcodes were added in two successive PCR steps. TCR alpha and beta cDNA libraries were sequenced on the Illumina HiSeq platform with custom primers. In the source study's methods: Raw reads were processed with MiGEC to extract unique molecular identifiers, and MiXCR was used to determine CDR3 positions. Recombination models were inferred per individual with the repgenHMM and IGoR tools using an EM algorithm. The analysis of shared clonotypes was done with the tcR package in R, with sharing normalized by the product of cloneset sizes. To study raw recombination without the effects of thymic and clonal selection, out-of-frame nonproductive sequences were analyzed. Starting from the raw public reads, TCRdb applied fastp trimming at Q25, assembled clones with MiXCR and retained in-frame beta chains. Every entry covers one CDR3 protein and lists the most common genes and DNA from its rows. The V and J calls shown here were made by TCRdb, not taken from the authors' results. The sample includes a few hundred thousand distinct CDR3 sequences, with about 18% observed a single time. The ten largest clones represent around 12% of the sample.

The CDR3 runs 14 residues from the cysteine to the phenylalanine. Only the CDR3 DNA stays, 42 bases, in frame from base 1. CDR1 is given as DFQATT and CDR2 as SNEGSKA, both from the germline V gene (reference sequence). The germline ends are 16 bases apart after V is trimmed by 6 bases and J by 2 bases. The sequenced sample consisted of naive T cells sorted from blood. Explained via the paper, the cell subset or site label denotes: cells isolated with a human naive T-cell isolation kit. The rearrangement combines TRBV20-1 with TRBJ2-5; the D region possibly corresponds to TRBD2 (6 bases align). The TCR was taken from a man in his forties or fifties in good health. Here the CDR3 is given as CSAYLGSWQETQYF. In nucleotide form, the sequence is TGCAGTGCGTACCTCGGGAGTTGGCAAGAGACCCAGTACTTC.